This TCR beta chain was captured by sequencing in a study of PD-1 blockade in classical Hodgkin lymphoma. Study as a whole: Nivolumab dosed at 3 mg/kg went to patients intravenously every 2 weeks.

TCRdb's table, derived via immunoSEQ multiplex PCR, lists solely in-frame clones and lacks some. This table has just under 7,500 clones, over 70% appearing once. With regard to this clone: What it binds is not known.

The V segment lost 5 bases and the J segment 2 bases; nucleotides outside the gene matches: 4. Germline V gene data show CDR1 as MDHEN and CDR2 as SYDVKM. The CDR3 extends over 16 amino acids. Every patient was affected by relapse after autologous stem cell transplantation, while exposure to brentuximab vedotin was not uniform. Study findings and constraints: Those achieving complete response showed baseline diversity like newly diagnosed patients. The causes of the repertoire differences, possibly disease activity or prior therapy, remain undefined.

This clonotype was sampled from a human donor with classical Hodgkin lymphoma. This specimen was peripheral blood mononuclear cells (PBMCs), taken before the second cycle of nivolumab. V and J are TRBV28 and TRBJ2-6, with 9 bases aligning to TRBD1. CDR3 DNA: TGTGCCAGCAGTAACAGGGGGCTAACTGGGGCCAACGTCCTGACTTTC. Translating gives CASSNRGLTGANVLTF.